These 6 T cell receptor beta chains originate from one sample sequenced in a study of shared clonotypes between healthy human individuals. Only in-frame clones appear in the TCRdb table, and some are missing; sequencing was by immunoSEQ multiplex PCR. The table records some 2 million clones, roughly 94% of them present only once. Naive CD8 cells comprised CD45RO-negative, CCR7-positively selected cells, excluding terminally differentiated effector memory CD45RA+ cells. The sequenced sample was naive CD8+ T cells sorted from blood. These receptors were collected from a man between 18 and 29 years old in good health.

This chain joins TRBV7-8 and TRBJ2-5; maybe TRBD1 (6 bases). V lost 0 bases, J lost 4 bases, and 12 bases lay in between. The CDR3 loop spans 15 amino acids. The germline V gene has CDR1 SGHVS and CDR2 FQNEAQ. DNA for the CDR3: TGTGCCAGCAGCTTAGCGCAGGGGATTAGAGAGACCCAGTACTTC. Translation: CASSLAQGIRETQYF. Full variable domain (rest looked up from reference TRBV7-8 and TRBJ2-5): GAGVSQSPRYKVAKRGQDVALRCDPISGHVSLFWYQQALGQGPEFLTYFQNEAQLDKSGLPSDRFFAERPEGSVSTLKIQRTQQEDSAVYLCASSLAQGIRETQYFGPGTRLLVL.

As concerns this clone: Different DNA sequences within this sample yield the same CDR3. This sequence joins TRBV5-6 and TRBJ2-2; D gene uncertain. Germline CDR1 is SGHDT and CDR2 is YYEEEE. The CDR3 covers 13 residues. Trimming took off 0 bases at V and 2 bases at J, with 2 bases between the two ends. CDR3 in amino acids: CASSLGNTGELFF. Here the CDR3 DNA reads TGTGCCAGCAGCTTGGGAAACACCGGGGAGCTGTTTTTT.

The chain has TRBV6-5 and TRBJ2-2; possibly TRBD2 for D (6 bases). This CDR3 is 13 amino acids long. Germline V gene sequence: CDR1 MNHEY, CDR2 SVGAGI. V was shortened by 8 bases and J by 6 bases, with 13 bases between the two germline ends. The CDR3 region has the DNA TGTGCCAGCTCCCTGGGGGGTCCCGGGGAGCTGTTTTTT. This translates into CASSLGGPGELFF.

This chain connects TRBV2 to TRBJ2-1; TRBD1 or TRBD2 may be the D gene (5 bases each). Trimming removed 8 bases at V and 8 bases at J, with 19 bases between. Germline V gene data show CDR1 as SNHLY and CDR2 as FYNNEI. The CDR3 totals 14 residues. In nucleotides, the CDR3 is TGTGCCAGCGTCGAGCAGGGAGCGATTGATGAGCAGTTCTTC. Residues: CASVEQGAIDEQFF.

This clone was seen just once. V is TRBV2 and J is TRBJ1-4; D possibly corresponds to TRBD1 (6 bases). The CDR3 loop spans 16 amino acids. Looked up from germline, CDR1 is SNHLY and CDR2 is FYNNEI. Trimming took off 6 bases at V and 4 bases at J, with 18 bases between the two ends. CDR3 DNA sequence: TGTGCCAGCAGCGCAATTCCGGGACACTTTAATGAAAAACTGTTTTTT. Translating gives CASSAIPGHFNEKLFF.

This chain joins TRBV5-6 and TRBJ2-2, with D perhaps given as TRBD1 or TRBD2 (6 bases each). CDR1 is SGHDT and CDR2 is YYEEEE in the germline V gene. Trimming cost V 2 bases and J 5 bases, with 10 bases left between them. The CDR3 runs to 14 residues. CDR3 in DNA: TGTGCCAGCAGCTTAGGGGGGTTGACCGGGGAGCTGTTTTTT. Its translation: CASSLGGLTGELFF.